Listed below are T cell receptor beta chains from one sample, sequenced in a study of cytomegalovirus exposure and HLA in healthy donors. Some clones are missing from TCRdb's copy, which holds only in-frame ones; the method was immunoSEQ multiplex PCR. The table lists 100,000 or so clones, roughly 75% of them singletons. The sequenced material came from PBMCs. The source of these receptors is a woman younger than 30 in good health and CMV-seropositive. Both conserved end residues are part of each CDR3. Each record gives: V gene, J gene, D gene, clone size, CDR3 protein, CDR3 DNA. D genes are given only for firm matches. Clone size is shown for a subset of rows, as once, few, many or a class of expanded clone.

TRBV30,TRBJ2-7,TRBD1,NA,CAWSPTGGSIEQYF,TGTGCCTGGAGCCCCACAGGGGGGTCAATCGAGCAGTACTTC
TRBV7-2,TRBJ2-1,TRBD2,NA,CASSLAGLAGGWDEQFF,TGTGCCAGCAGCTTAGCTGGACTAGCGGGAGGATGGGATGAGCAGTTCTTC
TRBV5-1,TRBJ2-7,NA,NA,CASSLGQIYEQYF,TGCGCCAGCAGCTTGGGACAAATCTACGAGCAGTACTTC
TRBV7-2,TRBJ2-7,TRBD2,NA,CASSLAGELAGGQYF,TGTGCCAGCAGCTTAGCGGGCGAGCTAGCGGGAGGTCAGTACTTC
TRBV7-8,TRBJ2-7,TRBD1,NA,CASSWQGVNEQYF,TGTGCCAGCAGCTGGCAGGGGGTGAACGAGCAGTACTTC
TRBV19,TRBJ2-2,NA,NA,CASSTVNTGELFF,TGTGCCAGTAGTACTGTGAACACCGGGGAGCTGTTTTTT
TRBV6-5,TRBJ2-7,NA,NA,CASSYFEGGYEQYF,TGTGCCAGCAGTTATTTTGAAGGCGGGTACGAGCAGTACTTC
TRBV7-9,TRBJ1-1,NA,NA,CASSPSEDSSQAFF,TGTGCCAGCAGCCCGAGCGAGGACAGTAGTCAAGCTTTCTTT
TRBV2,TRBJ2-1,TRBD2,NA,CASGTSGYYNEQFF,TGTGCCAGCGGGACTAGCGGTTACTACAATGAGCAGTTCTTC
TRBV5-1,TRBJ2-1,NA,NA,CASRASGIYNEQFF,TGCGCCAGCAGGGCCAGCGGTATATACAATGAGCAGTTCTTC
TRBV5-1,TRBJ2-7,TRBD1,NA,CASSSGQGSYEQYF,TGCGCCAGCAGCTCGGGACAGGGGTCCTACGAGCAGTACTTC
TRBV6-6,TRBJ2-7,TRBD1,NA,CASSSPGQGPYEQYF,TGTGCCAGCAGTTCTCCGGGACAGGGACCCTACGAGCAGTACTTC
TRBV11-2,TRBJ1-2,TRBD1,NA,CASSLDSGTGGYGYTF,TGTGCCAGCAGCTTAGATTCCGGGACAGGGGGATATGGCTACACCTTC
TRBV28,TRBJ2-7,TRBD2,NA,CASSLTSGSTLSEQYF,TGTGCCAGCAGTCTCACTAGCGGGAGTACCCTTTCCGAGCAGTACTTC
TRBV30,TRBJ2-5,TRBD2,NA,CAWSVGGSQETQYF,TGTGCCTGGAGTGTGGGGGGGTCACAAGAGACCCAGTACTTC
TRBV4-3,TRBJ1-1,NA,few,CASSQGQANTEAFF,TGCGCCAGCAGCCAAGGGCAGGCTAACACTGAAGCTTTCTTT
TRBV27,TRBJ2-5,TRBD2,NA,CASSFLAGGMVQYF,TGTGCCAGCAGTTTCTTAGCGGGAGGAATGGTCCAGTACTTC
TRBV10-3,TRBJ2-7,NA,NA,CAISEGVEQYSYEQYF,TGTGCCATCAGTGAAGGGGTGGAGCAGTACTCCTACGAGCAGTACTTC
TRBV18,TRBJ2-7,TRBD1,NA,CASSPSGTRDRAYEQYF,TGTGCCAGCTCACCGTCAGGAACCCGGGACAGGGCCTACGAGCAGTACTTC
TRBV4-1,TRBJ1-1,TRBD1,few,CASSQTRTGQLNTEAFF,TGCGCCAGCAGCCAGACAAGGACAGGGCAGTTGAACACTGAAGCTTTCTTT
TRBV4-3,TRBJ1-2,TRBD1,few,CASSQTDRGGYGYTF,TGCGCCAGCAGCCAAACCGACAGGGGCGGCTATGGCTACACCTTC
TRBV10-3,TRBJ2-3,TRBD2,few,CAISESHAGAGDTQYF,TGTGCCATCAGTGAGTCGCATGCGGGAGCAGGGGATACGCAGTATTTT
TRBV4-1,TRBJ2-7,NA,few,CASSQVGGFYEQYF,TGCGCCAGCAGCCAAGTGGGCGGGTTCTACGAGCAGTACTTC
TRBV27,TRBJ1-1,NA,NA,CASMWAGWDTEAFF,TGTGCCAGCATGTGGGCAGGGTGGGACACTGAAGCTTTCTTT
TRBV30,TRBJ1-5,NA,NA,CAWSPEAGKGNQPQHF,TGTGCCTGGAGCCCTGAGGCAGGGAAGGGCAATCAGCCCCAGCATTTT
TRBV27,TRBJ2-1,NA,NA,CASSRSYNEQFF,TGTGCCAGCAGTAGGAGTTACAATGAGCAGTTCTTC
TRBV5-1,TRBJ2-5,NA,NA,CASSLLGEETQYF,TGCGCCAGCAGCTTGTTAGGGGAAGAGACCCAGTACTTC
TRBV4-3,TRBJ1-2,TRBD1,few,CASSQGTGTSSFYGYTF,TGCGCCAGCAGCCAAGGGACAGGTACATCTTCCTTCTATGGCTACACCTTC
TRBV2,TRBJ2-1,NA,NA,CASRQYNEQFF,TGTGCCAGCCGACAGTACAATGAGCAGTTCTTC
TRBV7-3,TRBJ2-7,NA,few,CASSTLPGDHEQYF,TGTGCCAGCAGCACACTTCCAGGGGACCACGAGCAGTACTTC
TRBV6-4,TRBJ2-2,NA,few,CASSFDTTGELFF,TGTGCCAGCAGCTTCGACACGACCGGGGAGCTGTTTTTT
TRBV7-9,TRBJ2-3,NA,NA,CASSRTFTDTQYF,TGTGCCAGCAGCCGGACTTTCACAGATACGCAGTATTTT
TRBV4-1,TRBJ2-7,TRBD2,NA,CASSQVPGRVYEQYF,TGCGCCAGCAGCCAAGTCCCCGGGAGGGTCTACGAGCAGTACTTC
TRBV13,TRBJ2-3,NA,NA,CASSLATDHSTDTQYF,TGTGCCAGCAGCTTAGCGACTGACCATAGCACAGATACGCAGTATTTT
TRBV5-1,TRBJ1-4,TRBD1,NA,CASSLGGQGASEKLFF,TGCGCCAGCAGCTTGGGCGGACAGGGGGCCTCTGAAAAACTGTTTTTT
TRBV28,TRBJ2-3,TRBD1,NA,CASSLGQGTDTQYF,TGTGCCAGCAGTCTAGGACAGGGTACAGATACGCAGTATTTT
TRBV27,TRBJ2-7,TRBD2,once,CASSPPLTSGKTYEQYF,TGTGCCAGCAGTCCTCCCCTGACTAGCGGGAAAACCTACGAGCAGTACTTC